The 14 T cell receptor beta chains below come from one sample, sequenced in a study of CD8+CD57+ T cells in acquired aplastic anemia. Profiles of TCR beta VDJ and CDR3 were generated from a genomic DNA template. TCRdb used MiXCR to reprocess the reads, holding one entry per CDR3 protein. The sample lists a few hundred thousand distinct CDR3 sequences, roughly half occurring once. The source material was sorted CD4+, CD8+, or CD8+CD57+ T cells (not recorded which) from PBMCs. These receptors were taken from a human donor with severe aplastic anemia or a healthy control (not recorded which).

This clonotype was counted many times. The chain joins TRBV4-2 to TRBJ2-1; 8 nucleotides agree with TRBD2. Germline V gene data show CDR1 as LGHNA and CDR2 as YNFKEQ. The CDR3 contains 15 residues. The junction had 7 bases not matched to a gene; V was cut back by 5 bases and J by 4 bases. CDR3 coding DNA: TGTGCCAGCAGCTTTCGGGGGGGCGAATACAATGAGCAGTTCTTC. Amino acid sequence: CASSFRGGEYNEQFF.

The chain's CDR3 is CASSATGEGDTQYF. For the CDR3, the DNA is TGTGCCAGCAGTGCCACAGGGGAGGGAGATACGCAGTATTTT. The gene calls are TRBV6-4 and TRBJ2-3; D might be TRBD1 or TRBD2, each matching 7 bases. V was pared by 4 bases and J by 5 bases, with 13 bases between. Per germline, CDR1 MRHNA and CDR2 SNTAGT. The CDR3 has 14 residues.

This clonotype has more than one count but fewer than ten. The V gene is TRBV10-3, the J gene TRBJ1-1; D gene ambiguous. The length of the CDR3 is 14 residues. With 6 bases removed from V and 3 bases from J, the gap between germline ends came to 14 bases. Germline V gene data show CDR1 as ENHRY and CDR2 as SYGVKD. CDR3 nucleotides: TGTGCCATCAGGGCGGACGGGTTCTACACTGAAGCTTTCTTT. As protein: CAIRADGFYTEAFF.

In the case of this clonotype: One end of the junction varies from germline; a read error may be responsible. The V gene is TRBV9, the J gene TRBJ1-3, with unresolved D. The CDR3 has 15 residues. From germline, CDR1 is SGDLS and CDR2 YYNGEE. The CDR3 loop is CVSSVGRALGNTIYF. In DNA, the CDR3 is TGTGTCAGCAGCGTAGGACGGGCGTTGGGAAACACCATATATTTT.

This rearrangement joins TRBV5-1 to TRBJ1-5; D is possibly TRBD1 (6 bases). In germline, CDR1 is SGHRS, CDR2 YFSETQ. The CDR3 contains 14 residues. Trimming pared 1 base from V and 6 bases from J, leaving 11 bases between. CDR3 protein: CASSLQGFGQPQHF. The CDR3 coding sequence is TGCGCCAGCAGCTTGCAGGGGTTCGGTCAGCCCCAGCATTTT.

The chain employs TRBV19 and TRBJ2-7, with D uncertain. Germline V gives CDR1 LNHDA, CDR2 SQIVND (reference sequence). Trimming removed 5 bases at V and 2 bases at J, with 13 bases between. The CDR3 has 14 amino acids. The CDR3 here is CASSSLSETYEQYF. CDR3 nucleotides: TGTGCCAGTAGTTCCCTCTCCGAGACCTACGAGCAGTACTTC.

V is TRBV10-3 and J is TRBJ2-2; D is uncertain. The CDR3 has 13 amino acids. Trimming pared 2 bases from V and 5 bases from J, leaving 6 bases between. Germline-derived CDR1 and CDR2 are ENHRY and SYGVKD. CDR3 DNA sequence: TGTGCCATCAGTGAGAAAACAACCGGGGAGCTGTTTTTT. Translation: CAISEKTTGELFF.

This rearrangement joins TRBV20-1 to TRBJ1-1; D ambiguous. This CDR3 spans 12 amino acids. Trimming removed 5 bases at V and 2 bases at J, with 9 bases between. The germline V gene encodes CDR1 DFQATT and CDR2 SNEGSKA (reference sequence). DNA of the CDR3: TGCAGTGCTCACACCGGCAACACTGAAGCTTTCTTT. As protein: CSAHTGNTEAFF.

This clonotype was seen more than once but under ten times. The CDR3 sequence: CASTGPGLGAWEQFF. The CDR3 DNA sequence: TGTGCCAGCACCGGGCCTGGGCTAGGGGCGTGGGAGCAGTTCTTC. The chain has TRBV6-5 and TRBJ2-1; tentatively, D is TRBD1 (5 bases). The CDR3 contains 15 residues. Germline loops: CDR1 MNHEY, CDR2 SVGAGI. The V and J ends lost 7 bases and 10 bases respectively, with 23 bases between them.

There are many counts of this clonotype. The chain employs TRBV7-2 and TRBJ1-2, with 10 nucleotides matching TRBD1. Germline V CDR1 and CDR2: SGHTA, FQGNSA. Trimming at V came to 1 base and at J to 5 bases, leaving 1 base not matched to a gene. The CDR3 is made up of 14 amino acids. The CDR3, as DNA: TGTGCCAGCAGCTTAGGGGACAGGGGATATGGCTACACCTTC. It encodes CASSLGDRGYGYTF.

V usage is TRBV6-5 and J usage is TRBJ2-7, with D uncertain. CDR1 is MNHEY, CDR2 SVGAGI, per germline. V dropped 4 bases and J dropped 4 bases, with 8 bases sitting between them. This CDR3 has 12 residues. This CDR3 reads CASSSKGYEQYF. In nucleotides, the CDR3 is TGTGCCAGCAGTTCGAAAGGGTACGAGCAGTACTTC.

This rearrangement joins TRBV30 to TRBJ1-4, with 8 bases identical to TRBD1. The CDR3 runs to 12 residues. CDR1 and CDR2 from the germline V gene are GTSNPN and SVGIG (reference sequence). J lost 11 bases, V lost 4 bases, and 6 bases had no gene match. The CDR3 sequence: CAWIGRTGKLFF. The CDR3 bases are TGTGCCTGGATAGGGCGGACAGGGAAACTGTTTTTT.

This clonotype was counted ten times or more. The chain joins TRBV11-1 to TRBJ2-1; D perhaps matches TRBD2 (6 bases). The V and J ends lost 4 bases and 7 bases respectively, with 11 bases between them. CDR3 length: 13 residues. CDR1 is SGHAT and CDR2 is FQDESV in the germline V gene (reference sequence). CDR3 coding DNA: TGTGCCAGCAGCTCCCGGAGGGAGAATGAGCAGTTCTTC. Translation gives CASSSRRENEQFF.

Regarding this clonotype: This CDR3 fails to terminate in the conserved phenylalanine or tryptophan, so it likely reflects a read error. The DNA is omitted, as the CDR3 cannot be located on it reliably, and the CDR3 follows TCRdb's listing. V and J are TRBV6-5 and TRBJ2-2; TRBD1, as called in the table, went unchecked against the DNA. In germline, CDR1 is MNHEY, CDR2 SVGAGI. The CDR3 is 9 residues long, ends included. CDR3 loop: CASSPNAGT.